Listed here are 10 T cell receptor beta chains from one sample, sequenced in a study of naive and memory T cell subsets. An equimolar mix of two oligonucleotides served as the beta constant-region primer for TRBC1 and TRBC2. A single record per CDR3 protein comes from TCRdb applying MiXCR to the UMI-ligation and nested PCR reads. The sample holds 140,000 to 150,000 distinct CDR3 sequences; 17% are singletons and the top ten take roughly 0.14%. Sequenced sample: naive CD4+ T cells from blood. Source of these receptors: a human donor in good health.

This clonotype was seen more than once but under ten times. This chain uses TRBV20-1 with TRBJ2-2; possible D gene TRBD2, 6 bases. Germline CDR1 DFQATT, CDR2 SNEGSKA (reference sequence). Trimming cost V 1 base and J 7 bases, with 19 bases left between them. The CDR3 runs 16 residues. CDR3 nucleotide sequence: TGCAGTGCTAGAGCTATGCGGCTCCCCGGGGGCGGGGAGCTGTTTTTT. Translating gives CSARAMRLPGGGELFF.

This clonotype was picked up a small number of times. The gene calls are TRBV18 and TRBJ2-2, with 7 bases aligning to TRBD2. CDR1 is KGHSH and CDR2 is LQKENI in the germline V gene. V dropped 2 bases and J dropped 5; count of bases not matched to a gene: 8. The CDR3 has 16 amino acids. CDR3 sequence reads: CASSPVTAGATGELFF. CDR3 DNA: TGTGCCAGCTCACCAGTCACGGCGGGAGCAACCGGGGAGCTGTTTTTT.

This clonotype was observed at least ten times. V usage is TRBV7-2 and J usage is TRBJ2-7, with TRBD2 matching over 12 bases. V trimming: 1 base; J trimming: 7 bases; junction bases outside the gene matches: 8. The V gene's germline CDR1 is SGHTA and CDR2 FQGNSA. CDR3 length equals 16 residues. CDR3 nucleotide sequence: TGTGCCAGCAGCTTAGATTGGACTAGCGGGAAGTGGGAGCAGTACTTC. Protein product: CASSLDWTSGKWEQYF.

This clonotype turned up a few times. This chain uses TRBV7-9 with TRBJ1-1; unclear D gene. The germline gives CDR1 SEHNR, CDR2 FQNEAQ (reference sequence). The length of the CDR3 is 13 residues. Trimming removed 1 base at V and 5 bases at J, with 8 bases between. In DNA, the CDR3 is TGTGCCAGCAGCTTAGGGGAATGGACTGAAGCTTTCTTT. The encoded protein is CASSLGEWTEAFF.

This chain links TRBV20-1 with TRBJ2-5; 9 bases align to TRBD2. CDR3 length: 14 residues. The junction had 7 bases not matched to a gene; V was cut back by 6 bases and J by 2 bases. Looked up from germline, CDR1 is DFQATT and CDR2 is SNEGSKA (reference sequence). CDR3 residues: CSAPKREEQETQYF. The CDR3 DNA reads as TGCAGTGCCCCAAAGCGGGAGGAGCAAGAGACCCAGTACTTC.

This clonotype has a handful of counts. The V gene is TRBV19, the J gene TRBJ2-7, with no clear D. The V gene's germline CDR1 is LNHDA and CDR2 SQIVND (reference sequence). The CDR3 sequence is 13 residues long. Between the trimmed V and J ends, which lost 3 bases and 3 bases, there was a span of 9 bases. CDR3 residues: CASSINFLYEQYF. The CDR3 DNA is TGTGCCAGTAGTATTAATTTCCTCTACGAGCAGTACTTC.

In this sample, this clonotype turned up a few times. The rearrangement joins TRBV24-1 to TRBJ1-1; D is unresolved. Germline V CDR1 and CDR2: KGHDR, SFDVKD. There are 12 residues in the CDR3. V shed 5 bases and J shed 1 base, with 4 bases lying between them. Here the CDR3 reads CATSGANTEAFF. The DNA of the CDR3 is TGTGCCACCAGTGGAGCGAACACTGAAGCTTTCTTT.

This rearrangement joins TRBV19 to TRBJ1-5; D is unresolved. V was shortened by 3 bases and J by 0 bases, with 9 bases between the two germline ends. This CDR3 contains 15 residues. Germline-derived CDR1 and CDR2 are LNHDA and SQIVND (reference sequence). The CDR3 region is CASSMVGDSNQPQHF. CDR3 in DNA: TGTGCCAGTAGTATGGTAGGTGATAGCAATCAGCCCCAGCATTTT. The whole variable domain, filled in from reference TRBV19 and TRBJ1-5, reads DGGITQSPKYLFRKEGQNVTLSCEQNLNHDAMYWYRQDPGQGLRLIYYSQIVNDFQKGDIAEGYSVSREKKESFPLTVTSAQKNPTAFYLCASSMVGDSNQPQHFGDGTRLSIL.

This clonotype has more than one count but fewer than ten. This sequence joins TRBV24-1 and TRBJ2-5; D ambiguous. This CDR3 has 12 amino acids. Trimming shortened V by 2 bases and J by 4 bases, and 4 bases separated the two germline ends. The germline V gene has CDR1 KGHDR and CDR2 SFDVKD. The CDR3 reads CATSDWSETQYF. CDR3 bases: TGTGCCACCAGTGATTGGTCAGAGACCCAGTACTTC.

The gene calls are TRBV6-5 and TRBJ1-1; the match to TRBD1 covers 9 bases. In germline, CDR1 is MNHEY, CDR2 SVGAGI. J lost 3 bases, V lost 5 bases, and 10 bases had no gene match. The CDR3 spans 16 residues. Written as DNA, the CDR3 is TGTGCCAGCAGTCGGGGAACCGGGACAGGGCACACTGAAGCTTTCTTT. The encoded protein is CASSRGTGTGHTEAFF.